The clone carrying this T cell receptor beta chain occurred many times. It was RNA transcripts that yielded the amplified TCR beta CDR3 regions. First-round RT-PCR targeting the TCR CDR3 was performed with the HTBI primer set. TCRdb itself ran the multiplex PCR reads through MiXCR, one entry per CDR3 protein. The table has about 380,000 distinct CDR3 sequences, less than 20% seen once; the top ten hold 40%. The source of the sample is a study of T cells in Graves' hyperthyroidism and ophthalmopathy. Patients with ophthalmopathy all had a Clinical Activity Score of at least 3, a NOSPECS grade of at least 4 and duration under 3 months. CDR1 SGHAT and CDR2 FQNNGV come from the germline V gene. The CDR3 covers 14 residues. Trimming cost V 5 bases and J 6 bases, with 14 bases left between them.

This sequence originates from a man younger than 30 with Graves' ophthalmopathy. V usage is TRBV11-2 and J usage is TRBJ1-5; possibly TRBD1 for D (5 bases). Sample: blood. CDR3 protein: CASSPQGSGQPQHF. As DNA, the CDR3 is TGTGCCAGCAGCCCGCAGGGTTCTGGTCAGCCCCAGCATTTT.